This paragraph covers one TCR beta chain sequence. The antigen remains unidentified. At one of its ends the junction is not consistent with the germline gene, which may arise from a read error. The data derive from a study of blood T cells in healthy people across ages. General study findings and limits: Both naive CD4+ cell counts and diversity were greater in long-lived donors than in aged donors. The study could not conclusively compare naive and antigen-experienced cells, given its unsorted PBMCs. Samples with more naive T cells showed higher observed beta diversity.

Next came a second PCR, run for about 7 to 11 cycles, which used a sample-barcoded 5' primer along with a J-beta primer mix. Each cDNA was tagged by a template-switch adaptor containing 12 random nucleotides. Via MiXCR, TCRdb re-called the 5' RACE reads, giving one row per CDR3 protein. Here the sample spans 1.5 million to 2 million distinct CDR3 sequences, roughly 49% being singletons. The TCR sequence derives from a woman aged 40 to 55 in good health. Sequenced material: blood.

The CDR3, as DNA: TGTGCCGGCAGCTTACGGCGGGCCGGGCAAGAGACCCTGTACTTC. It specifies CAGSLRRAGQETLYF. The chain recombines TRBV7-2 with TRBJ2-5; D possibly corresponds to TRBD2 (5 bases). The V gene's germline CDR1 is SGHTA and CDR2 FQGNSA. CDR3 length: 15 residues.